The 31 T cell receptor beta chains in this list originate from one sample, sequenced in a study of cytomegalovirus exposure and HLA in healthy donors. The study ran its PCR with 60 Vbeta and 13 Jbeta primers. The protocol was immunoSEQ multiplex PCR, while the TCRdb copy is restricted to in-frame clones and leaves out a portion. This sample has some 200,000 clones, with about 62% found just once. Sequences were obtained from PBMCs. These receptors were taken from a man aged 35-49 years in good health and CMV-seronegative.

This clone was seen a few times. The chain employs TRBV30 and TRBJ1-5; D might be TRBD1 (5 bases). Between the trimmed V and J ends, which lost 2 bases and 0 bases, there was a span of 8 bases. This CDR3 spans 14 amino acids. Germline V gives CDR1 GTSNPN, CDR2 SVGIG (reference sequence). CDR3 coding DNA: TGTGCCTGGAGTCCAGGGTATAGCAATCAGCCCCAGCATTTT. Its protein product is CAWSPGYSNQPQHF.

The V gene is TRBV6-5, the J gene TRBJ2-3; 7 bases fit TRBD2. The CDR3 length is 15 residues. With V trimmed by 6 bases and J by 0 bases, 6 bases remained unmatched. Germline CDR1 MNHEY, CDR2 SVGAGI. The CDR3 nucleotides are TGTGCCAGCAGCGCACCCGGGGGGAGCACAGATACGCAGTATTTT. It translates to CASSAPGGSTDTQYF.

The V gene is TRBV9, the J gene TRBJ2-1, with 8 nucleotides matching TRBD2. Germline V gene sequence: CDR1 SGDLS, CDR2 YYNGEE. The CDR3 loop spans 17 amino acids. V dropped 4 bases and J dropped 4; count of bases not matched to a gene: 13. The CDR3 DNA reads TGTGCCAGCAGCCCCCGGGGTCGAGCGGGAGTGTACAATGAGCAGTTCTTC. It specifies CASSPRGRAGVYNEQFF.

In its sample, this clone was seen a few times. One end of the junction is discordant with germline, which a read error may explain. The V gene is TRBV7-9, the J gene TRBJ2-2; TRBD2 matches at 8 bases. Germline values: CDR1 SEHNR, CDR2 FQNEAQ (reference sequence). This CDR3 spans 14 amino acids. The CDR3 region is CSSGSGGETGELFF. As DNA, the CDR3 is TGTTCCAGTGGATCCGGGGGGGAAACCGGGGAGCTGTTTTTT.

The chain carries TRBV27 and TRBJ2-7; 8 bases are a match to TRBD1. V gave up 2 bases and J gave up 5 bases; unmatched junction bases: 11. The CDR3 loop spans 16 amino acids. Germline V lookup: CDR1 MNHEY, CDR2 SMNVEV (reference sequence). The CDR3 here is CASSLRWSQGANEQYF. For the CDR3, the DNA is TGTGCCAGCAGTTTAAGGTGGAGCCAGGGGGCCAACGAGCAGTACTTC.

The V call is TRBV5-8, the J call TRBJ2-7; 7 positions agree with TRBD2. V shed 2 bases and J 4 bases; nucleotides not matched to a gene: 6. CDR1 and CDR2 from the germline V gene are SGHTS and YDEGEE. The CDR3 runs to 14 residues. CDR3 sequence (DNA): TGTGCCAGCAGCTTCGAACTAGCGTTATACGAGCAGTACTTC. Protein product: CASSFELALYEQYF.

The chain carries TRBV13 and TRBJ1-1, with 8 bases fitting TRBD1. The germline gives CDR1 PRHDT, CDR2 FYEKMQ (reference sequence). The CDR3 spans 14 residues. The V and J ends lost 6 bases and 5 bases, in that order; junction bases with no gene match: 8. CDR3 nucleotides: TGTGCCAGCAGACCCCCCAGGGGGCGGACTGAAGCTTTCTTT. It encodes CASRPPRGRTEAFF.

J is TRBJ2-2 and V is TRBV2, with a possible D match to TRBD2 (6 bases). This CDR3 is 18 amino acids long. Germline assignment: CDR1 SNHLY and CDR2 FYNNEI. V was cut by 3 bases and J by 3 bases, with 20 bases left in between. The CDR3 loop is CASSDSGRWEEDTGELFF. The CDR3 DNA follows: TGTGCCAGCAGTGATTCAGGACGGTGGGAGGAGGACACCGGGGAGCTGTTTTTT.

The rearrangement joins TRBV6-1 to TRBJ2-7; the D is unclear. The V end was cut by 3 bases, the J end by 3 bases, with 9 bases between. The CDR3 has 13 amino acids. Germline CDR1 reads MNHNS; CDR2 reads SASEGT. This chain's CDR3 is CASSDLPGYEQYF. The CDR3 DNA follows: TGTGCCAGCAGTGATCTTCCGGGCTACGAGCAGTACTTC.

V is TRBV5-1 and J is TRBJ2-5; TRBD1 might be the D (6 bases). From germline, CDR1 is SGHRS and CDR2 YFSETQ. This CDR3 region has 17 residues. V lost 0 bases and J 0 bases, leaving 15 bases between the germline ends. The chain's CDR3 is CASSLGSGQGYQETQYF. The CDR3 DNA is TGCGCCAGCAGCTTGGGGTCTGGGCAGGGGTACCAAGAGACCCAGTACTTC.

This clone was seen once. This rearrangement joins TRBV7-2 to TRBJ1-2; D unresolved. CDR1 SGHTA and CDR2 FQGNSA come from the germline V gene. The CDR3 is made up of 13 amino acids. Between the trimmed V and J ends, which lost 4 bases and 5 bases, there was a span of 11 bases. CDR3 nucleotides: TGTGCCAGCAGCTCGCCCGGGTTGTATGGCTACACCTTC. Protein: CASSSPGLYGYTF.

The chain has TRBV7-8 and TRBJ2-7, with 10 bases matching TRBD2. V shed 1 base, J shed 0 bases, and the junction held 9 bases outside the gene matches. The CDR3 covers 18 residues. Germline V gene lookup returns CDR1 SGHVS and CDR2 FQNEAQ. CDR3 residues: CASSLVVPSGRASYEQYF. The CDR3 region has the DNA TGTGCCAGCAGCTTAGTCGTACCAAGCGGGAGGGCCTCCTACGAGCAGTACTTC.

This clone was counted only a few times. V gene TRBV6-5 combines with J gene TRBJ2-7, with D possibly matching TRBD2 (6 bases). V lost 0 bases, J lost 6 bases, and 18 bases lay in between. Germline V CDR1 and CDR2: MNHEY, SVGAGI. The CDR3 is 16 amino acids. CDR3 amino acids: CASSYSSTRFNGEQYF. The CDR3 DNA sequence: TGTGCCAGCAGTTACTCGTCGACTAGGTTTAATGGCGAGCAGTACTTC.

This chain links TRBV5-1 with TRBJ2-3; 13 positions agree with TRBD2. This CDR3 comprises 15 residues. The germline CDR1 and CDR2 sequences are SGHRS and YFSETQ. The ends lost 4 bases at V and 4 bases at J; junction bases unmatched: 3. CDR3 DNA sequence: TGCGCCAGCAGCCCGGGACTAGCGGGGTCAGATACGCAGTATTTT. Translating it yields CASSPGLAGSDTQYF.

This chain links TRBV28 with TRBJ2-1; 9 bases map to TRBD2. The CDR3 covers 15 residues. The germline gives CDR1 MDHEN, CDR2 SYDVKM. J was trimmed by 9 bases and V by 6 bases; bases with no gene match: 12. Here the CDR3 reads CASSPRGTSRREQFF. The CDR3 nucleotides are TGTGCCAGCAGCCCTCGTGGGACTAGCCGTCGTGAGCAGTTCTTC.

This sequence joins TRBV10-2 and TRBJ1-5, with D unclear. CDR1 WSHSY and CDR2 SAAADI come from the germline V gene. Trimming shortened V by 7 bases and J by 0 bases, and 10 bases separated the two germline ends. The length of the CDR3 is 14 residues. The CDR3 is CASTDIVSNQPQHF. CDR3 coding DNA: TGCGCCAGCACTGACATTGTTAGCAATCAGCCCCAGCATTTT.

CDR3 sequence reads: CAISGQVNTEAFF. CDR3 DNA: TGTGCCATCAGCGGACAGGTTAACACTGAAGCTTTCTTT. This chain uses TRBV10-3 with TRBJ1-1; the match to TRBD1 covers 7 bases. The CDR3 sequence is 13 residues long. From germline, CDR1 is ENHRY and CDR2 SYGVKD. Trimming cost V 6 bases and J 2 bases; bases outside gene matches: 3.

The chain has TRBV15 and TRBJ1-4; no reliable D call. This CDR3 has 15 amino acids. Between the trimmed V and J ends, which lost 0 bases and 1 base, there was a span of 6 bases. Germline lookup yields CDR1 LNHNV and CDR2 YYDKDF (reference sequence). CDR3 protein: CATSRESLTNEKLFF. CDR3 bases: TGTGCCACCAGCAGAGAGAGCCTAACTAATGAAAAACTGTTTTTT.

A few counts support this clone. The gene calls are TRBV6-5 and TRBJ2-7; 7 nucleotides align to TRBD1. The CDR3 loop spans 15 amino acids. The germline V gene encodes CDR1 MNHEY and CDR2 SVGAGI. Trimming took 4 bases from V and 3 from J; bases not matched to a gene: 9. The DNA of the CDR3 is TGTGCCAGCAGTTTAGACAGGGACGTCCTCTACGAGCAGTACTTC. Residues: CASSLDRDVLYEQYF.

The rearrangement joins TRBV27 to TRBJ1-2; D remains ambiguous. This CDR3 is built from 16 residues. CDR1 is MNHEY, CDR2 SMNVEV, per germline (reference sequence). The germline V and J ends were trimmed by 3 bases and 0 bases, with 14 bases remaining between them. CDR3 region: CASSFLFSGTNYGYTF. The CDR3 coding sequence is TGTGCCAGCAGTTTTTTATTTTCGGGAACTAACTATGGCTACACCTTC.

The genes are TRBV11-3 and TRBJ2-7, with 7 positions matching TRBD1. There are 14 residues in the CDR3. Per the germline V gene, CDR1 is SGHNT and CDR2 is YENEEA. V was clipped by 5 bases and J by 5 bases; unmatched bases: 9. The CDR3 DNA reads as TGTGCCAGCAGCCCAGGACAGGCCTCGGACGAGCAGTACTTC. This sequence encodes CASSPGQASDEQYF.

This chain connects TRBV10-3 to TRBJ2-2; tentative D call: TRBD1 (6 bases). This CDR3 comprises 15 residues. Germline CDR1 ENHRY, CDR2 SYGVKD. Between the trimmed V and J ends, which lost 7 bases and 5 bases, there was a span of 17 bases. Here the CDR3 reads CAITPPPDRTGELFF. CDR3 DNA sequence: TGTGCCATCACCCCCCCGCCCGACAGGACCGGGGAGCTGTTTTTT.

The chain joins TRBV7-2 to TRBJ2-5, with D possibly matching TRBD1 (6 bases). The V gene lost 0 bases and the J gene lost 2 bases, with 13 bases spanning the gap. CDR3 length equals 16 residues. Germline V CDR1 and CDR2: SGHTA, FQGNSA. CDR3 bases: TGTGCCAGCAGCTTAGCGCTCTCCAGGGGTCAAGAGACCCAGTACTTC. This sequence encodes CASSLALSRGQETQYF. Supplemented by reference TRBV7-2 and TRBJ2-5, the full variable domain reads GAGVSQSPSNKVTEKGKDVELRCDPISGHTALYWYRQSLGQGLEFLIYFQGNSAPDKSGLPSDRFSAERTGGSVSTLTIQRTQQEDSAVYLCASSLALSRGQETQYFGPGTRLLVL.

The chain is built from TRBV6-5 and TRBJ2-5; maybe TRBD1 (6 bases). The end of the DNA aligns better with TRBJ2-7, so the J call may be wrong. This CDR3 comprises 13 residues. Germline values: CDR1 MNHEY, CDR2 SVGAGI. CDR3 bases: TGTGCCAGCAGAACAGGGAGCTCCTACGAGCAGTACTTC. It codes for CASRTGSSYEQYF.

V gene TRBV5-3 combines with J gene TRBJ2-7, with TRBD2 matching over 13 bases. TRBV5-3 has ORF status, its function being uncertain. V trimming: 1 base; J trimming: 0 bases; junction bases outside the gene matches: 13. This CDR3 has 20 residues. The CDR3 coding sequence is TGTGCCAGAAGCTTGTTAGGGGGCTATAGGACTAGCGGGGGCTCCTACGAGCAGTACTTC. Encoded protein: CARSLLGGYRTSGGSYEQYF.

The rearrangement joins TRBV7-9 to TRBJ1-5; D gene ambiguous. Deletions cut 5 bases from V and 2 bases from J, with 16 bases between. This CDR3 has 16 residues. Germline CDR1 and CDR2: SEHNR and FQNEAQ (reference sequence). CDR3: CASSLVVGVGNQPQHF. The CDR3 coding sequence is TGTGCCAGCAGCCTAGTAGTGGGCGTCGGCAATCAGCCCCAGCATTTT.

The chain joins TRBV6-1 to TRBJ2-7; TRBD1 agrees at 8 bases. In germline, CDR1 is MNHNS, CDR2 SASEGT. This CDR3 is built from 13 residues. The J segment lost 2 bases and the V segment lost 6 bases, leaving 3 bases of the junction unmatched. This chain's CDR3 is CASREQGAYEQYF. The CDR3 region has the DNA TGTGCCAGCAGAGAACAGGGGGCCTACGAGCAGTACTTC.

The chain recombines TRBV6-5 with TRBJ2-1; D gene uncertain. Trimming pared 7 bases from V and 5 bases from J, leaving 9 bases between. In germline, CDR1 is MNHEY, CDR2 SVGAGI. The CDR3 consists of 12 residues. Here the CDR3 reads CASMRSNNEQFF. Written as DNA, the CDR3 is TGTGCCAGCATGAGGTCAAACAATGAGCAGTTCTTC.

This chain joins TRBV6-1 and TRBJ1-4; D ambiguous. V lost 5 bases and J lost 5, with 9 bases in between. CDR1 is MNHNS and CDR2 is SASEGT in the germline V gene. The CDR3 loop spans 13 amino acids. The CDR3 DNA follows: TGTGCCAGCAGTTTCGGGGTAAATGAAAAACTGTTTTTT. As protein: CASSFGVNEKLFF.

The CDR3 sequence: CASSQAGGLAENIQYF. The DNA for the CDR3 is TGCGCCAGCAGCCAAGCAGGGGGACTAGCGGAGAACATTCAGTACTTC. The chain has TRBV4-1 and TRBJ2-4, with 11 bases aligning to TRBD2. The junction had 6 bases not matched to a gene; V was cut back by 1 base and J by 7 bases. There are 16 residues in the CDR3. Germline loops: CDR1 MGHRA, CDR2 YSYEKL.

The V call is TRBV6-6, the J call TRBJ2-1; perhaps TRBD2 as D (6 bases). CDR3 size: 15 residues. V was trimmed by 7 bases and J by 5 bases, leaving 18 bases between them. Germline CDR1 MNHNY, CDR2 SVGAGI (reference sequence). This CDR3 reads CASTRLGPLDNEQFF. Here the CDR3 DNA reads TGTGCCAGCACCAGACTAGGTCCCCTAGACAATGAGCAGTTCTTC.